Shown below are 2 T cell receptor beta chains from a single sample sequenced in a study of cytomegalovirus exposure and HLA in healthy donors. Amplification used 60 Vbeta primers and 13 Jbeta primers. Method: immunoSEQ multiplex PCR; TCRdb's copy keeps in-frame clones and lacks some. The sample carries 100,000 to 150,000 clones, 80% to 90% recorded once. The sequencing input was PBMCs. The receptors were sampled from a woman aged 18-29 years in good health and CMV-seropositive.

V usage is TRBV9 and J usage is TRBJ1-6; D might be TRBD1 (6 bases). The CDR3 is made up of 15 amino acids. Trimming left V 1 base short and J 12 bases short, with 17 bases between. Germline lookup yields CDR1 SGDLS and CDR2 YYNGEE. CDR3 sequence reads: CASSVNPGAGGPLHF. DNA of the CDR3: TGTGCCAGCAGCGTAAATCCAGGGGCGGGCGGACCCCTCCACTTT.

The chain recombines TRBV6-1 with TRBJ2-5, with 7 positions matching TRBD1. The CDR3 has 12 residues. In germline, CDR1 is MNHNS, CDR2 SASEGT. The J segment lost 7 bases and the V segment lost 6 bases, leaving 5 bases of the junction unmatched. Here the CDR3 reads CASSRDSRTQYF. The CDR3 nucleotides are TGTGCCAGCAGCCGGGACAGTCGGACCCAGTACTTC.